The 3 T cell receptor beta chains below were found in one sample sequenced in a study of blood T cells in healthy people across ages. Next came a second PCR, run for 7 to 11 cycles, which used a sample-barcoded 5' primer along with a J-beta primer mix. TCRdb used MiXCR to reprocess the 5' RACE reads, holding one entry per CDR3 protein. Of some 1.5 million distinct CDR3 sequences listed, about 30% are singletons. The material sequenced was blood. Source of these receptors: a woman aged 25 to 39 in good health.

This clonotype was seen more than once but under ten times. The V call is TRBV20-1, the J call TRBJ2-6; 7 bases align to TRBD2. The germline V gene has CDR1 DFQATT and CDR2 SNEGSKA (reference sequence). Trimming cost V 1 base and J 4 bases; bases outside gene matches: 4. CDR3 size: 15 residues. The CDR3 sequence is CSARGGLEGANVLTF. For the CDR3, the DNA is TGCAGTGCTAGAGGCGGACTAGAGGGGGCCAACGTCCTGACTTTC.

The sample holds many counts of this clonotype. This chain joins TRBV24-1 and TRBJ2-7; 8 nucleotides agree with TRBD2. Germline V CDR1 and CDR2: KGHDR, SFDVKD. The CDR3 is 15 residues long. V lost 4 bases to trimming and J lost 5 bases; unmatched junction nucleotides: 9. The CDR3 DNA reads TGTGCCACCAGTGACCCCCGGGCGGGGGGCGACGAGCAGTACTTC. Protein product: CATSDPRAGGDEQYF.

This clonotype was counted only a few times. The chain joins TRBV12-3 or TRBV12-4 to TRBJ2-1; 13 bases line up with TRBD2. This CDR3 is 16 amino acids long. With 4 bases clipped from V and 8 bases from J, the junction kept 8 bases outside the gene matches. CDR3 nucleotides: TGTGCCAGCAGTTCGGGACTAGCGGGGAAAATCGATGAGCAGTTCTTC. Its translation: CASSSGLAGKIDEQFF.